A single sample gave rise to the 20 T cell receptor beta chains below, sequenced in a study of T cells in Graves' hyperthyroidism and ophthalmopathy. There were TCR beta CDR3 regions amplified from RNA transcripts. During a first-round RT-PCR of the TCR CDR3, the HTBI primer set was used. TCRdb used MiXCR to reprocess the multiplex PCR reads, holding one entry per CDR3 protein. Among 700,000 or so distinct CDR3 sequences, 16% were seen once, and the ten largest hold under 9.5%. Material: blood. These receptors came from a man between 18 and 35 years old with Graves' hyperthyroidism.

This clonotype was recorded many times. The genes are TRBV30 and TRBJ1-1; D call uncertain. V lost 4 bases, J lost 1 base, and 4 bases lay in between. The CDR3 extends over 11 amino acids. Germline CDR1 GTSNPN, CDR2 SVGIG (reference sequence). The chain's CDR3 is CAWKGNTEAFF. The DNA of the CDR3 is TGTGCCTGGAAAGGGAACACTGAAGCTTTCTTT.

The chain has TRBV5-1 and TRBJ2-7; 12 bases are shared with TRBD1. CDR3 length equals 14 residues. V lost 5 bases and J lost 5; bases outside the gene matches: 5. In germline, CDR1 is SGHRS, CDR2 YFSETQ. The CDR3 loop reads CASRSGTGGDEQYF. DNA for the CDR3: TGCGCCAGCAGATCCGGGACAGGGGGCGACGAGCAGTACTTC.

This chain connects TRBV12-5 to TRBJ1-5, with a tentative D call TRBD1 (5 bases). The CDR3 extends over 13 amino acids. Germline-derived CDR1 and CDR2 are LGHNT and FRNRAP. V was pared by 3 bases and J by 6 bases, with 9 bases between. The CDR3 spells CASGFQRGQPQHF. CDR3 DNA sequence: TGTGCTAGTGGTTTTCAGAGGGGTCAGCCCCAGCATTTT.

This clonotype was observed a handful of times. The CDR3: CAISDPKGGNNEQFF. The CDR3 bases are TGTGCCATCAGTGACCCCAAGGGGGGGAACAATGAGCAGTTCTTC. The gene calls are TRBV10-3 and TRBJ2-1, with a weak D call TRBD2 (7 bases). CDR3 length: 15 residues. Germline V CDR1 and CDR2: ENHRY, SYGVKD. V lost 3 bases to trimming and J lost 5 bases, with 14 bases between them.

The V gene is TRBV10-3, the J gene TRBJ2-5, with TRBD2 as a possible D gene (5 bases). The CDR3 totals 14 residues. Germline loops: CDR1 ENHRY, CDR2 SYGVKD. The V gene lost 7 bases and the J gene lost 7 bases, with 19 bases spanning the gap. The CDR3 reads CAIKYEASGGTQYF. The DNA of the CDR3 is TGTGCCATCAAGTACGAGGCCTCAGGAGGGACCCAGTACTTC.

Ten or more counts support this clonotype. The CDR3 protein is CASSPGQRYNEQFF. In DNA form, the CDR3 reads TGTGCCAGCAGCCCGGGACAGCGTTACAATGAGCAGTTCTTC. The gene calls are TRBV9 and TRBJ2-1; 7 positions match TRBD1. Trimming at V came to 4 bases and at J to 4 bases, leaving 5 bases not matched to a gene. This CDR3 spans 14 amino acids. Germline V gene data show CDR1 as SGDLS and CDR2 as YYNGEE.

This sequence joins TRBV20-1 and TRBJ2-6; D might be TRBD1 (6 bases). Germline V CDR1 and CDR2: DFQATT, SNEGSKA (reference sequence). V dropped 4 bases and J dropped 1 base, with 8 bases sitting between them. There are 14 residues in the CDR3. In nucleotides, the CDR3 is TGCAGTGCTAAACAGGGATCTGGGGCCAACGTCCTGACTTTC. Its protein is CSAKQGSGANVLTF.

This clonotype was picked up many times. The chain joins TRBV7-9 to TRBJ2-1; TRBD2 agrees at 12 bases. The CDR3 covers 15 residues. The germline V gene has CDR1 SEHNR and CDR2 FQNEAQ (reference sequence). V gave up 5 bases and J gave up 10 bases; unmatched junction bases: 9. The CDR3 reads CASSAGTSGWGEQFF. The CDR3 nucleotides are TGTGCCAGCAGCGCTGGGACTAGCGGGTGGGGGGAGCAGTTCTTC.

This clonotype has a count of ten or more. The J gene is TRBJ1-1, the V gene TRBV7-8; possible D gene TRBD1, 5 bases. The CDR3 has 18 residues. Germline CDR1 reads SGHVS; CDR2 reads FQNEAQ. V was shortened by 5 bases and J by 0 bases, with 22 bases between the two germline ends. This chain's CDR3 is CASSPKWGTGVMNTEAFF. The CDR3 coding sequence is TGTGCCAGCAGCCCAAAATGGGGAACAGGCGTTATGAACACTGAAGCTTTCTTT.

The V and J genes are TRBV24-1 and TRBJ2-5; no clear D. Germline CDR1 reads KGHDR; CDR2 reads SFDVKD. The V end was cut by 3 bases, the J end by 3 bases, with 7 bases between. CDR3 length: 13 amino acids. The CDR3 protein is CATSDDRKETQYF. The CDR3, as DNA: TGTGCCACCAGTGATGACCGAAAAGAGACCCAGTACTTC.

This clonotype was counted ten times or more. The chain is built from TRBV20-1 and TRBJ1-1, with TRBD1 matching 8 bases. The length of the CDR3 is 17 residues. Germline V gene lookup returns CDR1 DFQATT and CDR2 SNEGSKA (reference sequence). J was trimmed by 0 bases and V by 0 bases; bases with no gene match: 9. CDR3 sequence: CSARDLRTGIVNTEAFF. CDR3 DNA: TGCAGTGCTAGAGATCTCAGGACAGGGATTGTGAACACTGAAGCTTTCTTT.

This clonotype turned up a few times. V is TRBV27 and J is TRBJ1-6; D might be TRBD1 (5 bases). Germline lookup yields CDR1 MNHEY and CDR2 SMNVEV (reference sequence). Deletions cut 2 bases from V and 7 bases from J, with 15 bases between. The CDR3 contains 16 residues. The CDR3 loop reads CASSLNGATGNSPLHF. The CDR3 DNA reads TGTGCCAGCAGTTTAAACGGGGCCACTGGGAATTCACCCCTCCACTTT.

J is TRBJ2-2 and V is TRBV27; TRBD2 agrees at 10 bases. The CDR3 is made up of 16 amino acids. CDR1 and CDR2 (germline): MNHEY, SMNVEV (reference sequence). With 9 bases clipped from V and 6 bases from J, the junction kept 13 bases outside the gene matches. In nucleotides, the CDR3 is TGTGCCAGTATACTATCTAGCGGGAGAATGGCCGGGGAGCTGTTTTTT. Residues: CASILSSGRMAGELFF.

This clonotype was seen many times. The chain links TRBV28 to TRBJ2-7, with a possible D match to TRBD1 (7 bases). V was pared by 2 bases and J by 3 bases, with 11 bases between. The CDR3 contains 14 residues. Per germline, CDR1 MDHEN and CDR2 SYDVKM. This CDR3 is CASSLGRGDYEQYF. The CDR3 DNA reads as TGTGCCAGCAGTTTAGGCAGGGGGGACTACGAGCAGTACTTC.

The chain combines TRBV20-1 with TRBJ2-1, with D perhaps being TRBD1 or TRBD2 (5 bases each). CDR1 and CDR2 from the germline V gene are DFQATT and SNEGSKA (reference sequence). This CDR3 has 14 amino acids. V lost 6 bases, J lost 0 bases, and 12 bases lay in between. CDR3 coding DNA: TGCAGTGCGAGTGTTGGGGGCTCCTACAATGAGCAGTTCTTC. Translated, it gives CSASVGGSYNEQFF.

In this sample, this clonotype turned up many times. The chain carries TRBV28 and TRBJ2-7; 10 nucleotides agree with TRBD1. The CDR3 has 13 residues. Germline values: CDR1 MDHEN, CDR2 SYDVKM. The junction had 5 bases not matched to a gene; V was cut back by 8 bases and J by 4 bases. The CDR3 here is CASLGQGGYEQYF. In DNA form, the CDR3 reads TGTGCCAGCCTCGGACAGGGGGGATACGAGCAGTACTTC.

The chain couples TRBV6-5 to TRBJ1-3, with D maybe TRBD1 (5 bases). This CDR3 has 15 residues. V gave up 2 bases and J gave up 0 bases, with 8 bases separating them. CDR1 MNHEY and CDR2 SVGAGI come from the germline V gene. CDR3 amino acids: CASSYEGISGNTIYF. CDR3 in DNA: TGTGCCAGCAGTTACGAGGGGATCTCTGGAAACACCATATATTTT.

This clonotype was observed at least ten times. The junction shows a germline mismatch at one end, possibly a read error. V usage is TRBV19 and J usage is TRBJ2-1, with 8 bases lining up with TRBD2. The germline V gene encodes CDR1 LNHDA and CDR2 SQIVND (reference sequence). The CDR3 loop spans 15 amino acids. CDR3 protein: CASSTSGSSYNEQFF. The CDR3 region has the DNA TGTGCCAGCAGTACCAGCGGGAGCTCCTACAATGAGCAGTTCTTC.

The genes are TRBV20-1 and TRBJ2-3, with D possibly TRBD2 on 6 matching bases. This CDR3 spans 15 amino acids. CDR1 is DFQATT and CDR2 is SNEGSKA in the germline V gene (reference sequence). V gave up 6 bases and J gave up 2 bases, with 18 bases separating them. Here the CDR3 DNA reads TGCAGTGCCACCCCGGAGGGACCCATCACAGATACGCAGTATTTT. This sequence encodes CSATPEGPITDTQYF.

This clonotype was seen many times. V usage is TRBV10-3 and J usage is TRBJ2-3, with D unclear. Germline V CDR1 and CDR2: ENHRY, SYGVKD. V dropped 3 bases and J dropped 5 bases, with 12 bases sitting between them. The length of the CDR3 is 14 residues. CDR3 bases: TGTGCCATCAGTGAATCGTCAGGTAGAGATACGCAGTATTTT. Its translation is CAISESSGRDTQYF.